This T cell receptor (beta chain) was found in a study of blood T cell repertoires in COVID-19. Study summary: Sources were T cells, B-cell-depleted T cells, or PBMCs; the material itself was cDNA or gDNA.

Original analysis: Estimates of nucleated cell counts were drawn from the amplification of reference gene primers. Profiling relied on immunoSEQ multiplex PCR, and the TCRdb table lists in-frame clones only, not all of them. For V, J and clone size, that table is used; D and trimming come from the DNA. The top ten clones hold 2% to 2.5% of a sample with some 300,000 clones, approximately 90% of them seen once. This clone has more than one count but fewer than ten. This sample also contains other DNA sequences that code for the same CDR3. Germline V gene sequence: CDR1 SGHTS, CDR2 YDEGEE. The V end lost 0 bases, the J end lost 7 bases, and 4 bases lay between the germline ends. The CDR3 is 11 amino acids.

The receptor comes from a woman aged 55 to 70 in a cohort exposed to, infected with or recovered from COVID-19 (not recorded which). The sequencing sample was made of PBMCs or T cells enriched from blood (not recorded which). V gene TRBV5-8 combines with J gene TRBJ1-2; no firm D call. The CDR3 is CASSLASGYTF. The CDR3, as DNA: TGTGCCAGCAGCTTGGCTAGTGGCTACACCTTC. The full variable domain, in which reference TRBV5-8 and TRBJ1-2 provide the parts outside the CDR3, is EAGVTQSPTHLIKTRGQQATLRCSPISGHTSVYWYQQALGLGLQFLLWYDEGEERNRGNFPPRFSGRQFPNYSSELNVNALELEDSALYLCASSLASGYTFGSGTRLTVV.